This TCR beta chain emerged from a study of blood T cell repertoires in COVID-19. The age range of participants was about 18 to 100 years, with residence in about 25 US areas. Within 2 weeks before study entry, exposed participants met a COVID-19 case. This CDR3 spans 14 amino acids. The V gene lost 1 base and the J gene lost 4 bases, with 10 bases spanning the gap. Germline assignment: CDR1 SEHNR and CDR2 FQNEAQ (reference sequence). Sequencing was performed with immunoSEQ multiplex PCR; in TCRdb, only in-frame clones are kept and a portion is missing. The table lists about 270,000 clones, 91% of them singletons.

The sequence derives from a man aged 40-50 years who had been exposed to COVID-19. The sequenced sample consisted of PBMCs or T cells enriched from blood (not recorded which). The J gene is TRBJ1-2, the V gene TRBV7-9; D call uncertain. The CDR3 DNA sequence: TGTGCCAGCAGCTTAGTAGGATCGGGCTATGGCTACACCTTC. Protein product: CASSLVGSGYGYTF.